The TCR beta chain under discussion was sequenced for a study of T-cell memory formation after mild COVID-19. Findings and limits, study-wide: The main location of contracting CD4+ clones was CM and EM, and that of contracting CD8+ clones was EMRA. Clones from the second wave (peaking day 37) had unconfirmed SARS-CoV-2 specificity.

Constant-segment-primed 5'RACE gave TCR alpha and TCR beta cDNA libraries with sample barcodes and UMIs. MiXCR, run by TCRdb on the 5' RACE reads, gives a single entry per CDR3 protein. Of a few hundred thousand distinct CDR3 sequences listed, 20% to 25% were seen once; the top ten hold roughly an eighth. The CDR3 covers 15 residues. Looked up from germline, CDR1 is SGHTA and CDR2 is FQGNSA. J lost 7 bases, V lost 5 bases, and 8 bases had no gene match. Notes on this clonotype: Its antigen is undetermined.

Sequences were obtained from PBMCs or a T cell subset sorted from them (not recorded which). This clonotype originated in an adult woman who had mild COVID-19 (a few samples of this study predate the infection). Cell type and time point are not known. This chain links TRBV7-2 with TRBJ2-1, with 10 bases aligning to TRBD2. The CDR3 DNA sequence: TGTGCCAGCAGCCCCGTAGCGGGAGGTTTGAATGAGCAGTTCTTC. Its protein product is CASSPVAGGLNEQFF.